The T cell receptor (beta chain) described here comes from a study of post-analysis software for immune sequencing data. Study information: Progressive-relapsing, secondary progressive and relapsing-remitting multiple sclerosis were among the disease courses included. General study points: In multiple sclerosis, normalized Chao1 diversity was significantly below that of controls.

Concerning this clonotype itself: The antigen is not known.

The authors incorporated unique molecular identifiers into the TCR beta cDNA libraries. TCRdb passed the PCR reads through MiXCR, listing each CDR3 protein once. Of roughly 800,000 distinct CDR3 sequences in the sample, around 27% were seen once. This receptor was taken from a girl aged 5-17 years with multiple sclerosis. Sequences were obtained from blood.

The CDR3 DNA reads TGTGCCAGCAGCTTAGTTCCCGGGACAGCGCGCCAAGAGACCCAGTACTTC. It codes for CASSLVPGTARQETQYF. This rearrangement joins TRBV7-2 to TRBJ2-5; 7 bases fit TRBD1. V lost 1 base, J lost 1 base, and 9 bases stayed unmatched. The germline gives CDR1 SGHTA, CDR2 FQGNSA. The CDR3 is 17 residues long.